The rows below give T cell receptor beta chains drawn from one sample of a study of tumor-infiltrating lymphocytes in localized non-small cell lung cancer. Here immunoSEQ multiplex PCR was the method, and the copy in TCRdb shows in-frame clones only, minus some. Of some 8,000 clones listed, around 79% were seen once; the top ten hold about 13%. Sample: uninvolved lung tissue not adjacent to the tumor. The source is a human donor with non-small cell lung cancer. The CDR3 runs from the conserved cysteine through the conserved F or W. A D gene is named only where the DNA matches it firmly. For some rows the clone size is stated as once, few or many, or as a class when expanded; others skip it.

large	-	TRBJ1-1	TRBV27	CASSQGPRREAFF	TGTGCCAGCAGTCAAGGACCCCGGAGAGAAGCTTTCTTT
few	-	TRBJ1-2	TRBV5-1	CASSLERANYGYTF	TGCGCCAGCAGCTTAGAAAGAGCTAACTATGGCTACACCTTC
-	TRBD2	TRBJ2-7	TRBV10-1	CASSGSSGSNEQYF	TGCGCCAGCAGTGGCTCGAGCGGGAGTAACGAGCAGTACTTC
large	-	TRBJ2-1	TRBV11-3	CASSTQGGEQFF	TGTGCCAGCAGCACGCAGGGTGGTGAGCAGTTCTTC
-	TRBD2	TRBJ2-7	TRBV4-2	CASSQASGSVEQYF	TGTGCCAGCAGCCAAGCTAGCGGGAGTGTCGAGCAGTACTTC
-	TRBD2	TRBJ2-2	TRBV5-4	CASGGREDTGELFF	TGTGCCAGCGGGGGGCGGGAGGATACCGGGGAGCTGTTTTTT
-	-	TRBJ2-3	TRBV6-1	CASNPGLHTDTQYF	TGTGCCAGCAACCCGGGACTCCACACAGATACGCAGTATTTT
-	-	TRBJ1-2	TRBV5-4	CASSLGQLSDYGYTF	TGTGCCAGCAGCTTGGGACAGCTATCAGACTATGGCTACACCTTC
-	-	TRBJ2-1	TRBV5-1	CASSFGTSVSEQFF	TGCGCCAGCAGCTTCGGGACTTCGGTAAGCGAGCAGTTCTTC
-	-	TRBJ1-1	TRBV29-1	CSVETGAHVRHRRAFF	TGCAGCGTTGAAACGGGAGCCCACGTACGACACCGACGGGCTTTCTTT
-	-	TRBJ2-3	TRBV11-3	CASSPSGSLSTDTQYF	TGTGCCAGCAGCCCCTCAGGATCCCTTAGCACAGATACGCAGTATTTT
few	TRBD1	TRBJ2-7	TRBV10-1	CASSERSGTGKSIYEQYF	TGCGCCAGCAGTGAGCGGTCCGGGACAGGGAAAAGTATCTACGAGCAGTACTTC
few	TRBD2	TRBJ2-7	TRBV27	CASTSWASGDYEQYF	TGTGCCAGCACCTCGTGGGCTAGCGGGGACTACGAGCAGTACTTC
-	-	TRBJ2-5	TRBV5-1	CASSWGAGGGQETQYF	TGCGCCAGCAGCTGGGGGGCAGGAGGGGGCCAGGAGACCCAGTACTTC
-	-	TRBJ1-1	TRBV6-1	CASSPPRGAFF	TGTGCCAGCAGCCCACCCAGGGGAGCTTTCTTT
-	TRBD1	TRBJ1-2	TRBV7-8	CASSFTGGRMDGYTF	TGTGCCAGCAGCTTTACAGGGGGGCGCATGGATGGCTACACCTTC
-	-	TRBJ1-3	TRBV5-1	CASSRDRNTIYF	TGCGCCAGCAGCCGGGACAGAAACACCATATATTTT
-	TRBD1	TRBJ1-5	TRBV2	CASSGQFNQPQHF	TGTGCCAGTTCGGGACAGTTCAATCAGCCCCAGCATTTT
-	TRBD1	TRBJ2-7	TRBV5-1	CASSLGVGQGSHEQYF	TGCGCCAGCAGCTTGGGAGTCGGACAGGGGTCCCACGAGCAGTACTTC
-	-	TRBJ1-5	TRBV30	CAWRGEGQPQHF	TGTGCCTGGAGGGGTGAGGGGCAGCCCCAGCATTTT
-	-	TRBJ2-3	TRBV20-1	CSAEAQDTQYF	TGCAGTGCAGAAGCCCAGGATACGCAGTATTTT
-	TRBD1	TRBJ2-1	TRBV27	CASSLGQGYNEQFF	TGTGCCAGCAGTTTGGGACAGGGTTACAATGAGCAGTTCTTC
-	-	TRBJ2-5	TRBV27	CASSLLVRGFETQYF	TGTGCCAGCAGTTTACTAGTACGGGGTTTCGAGACCCAGTACTTC
-	TRBD1	TRBJ2-5	TRBV29-1	CSVRDRGRETQYF	TGCAGCGTTCGGGACAGGGGGAGGGAGACCCAGTACTTC
-	TRBD1	TRBJ1-1	TRBV7-6	CASSPRDRGTNTEAFF	TGTGCCAGCAGCCCCCGGGACAGGGGAACGAACACTGAAGCTTTCTTT
large	TRBD2	TRBJ2-2	TRBV2	CASTRGEGTGELFF	TGTGCCAGCACCCGGGGGGAGGGCACCGGGGAGCTGTTTTTT
-	-	TRBJ2-2	TRBV27	CASEGPDTGELFF	TGTGCCAGTGAGGGCCCGGACACCGGGGAGCTGTTTTTT
-	-	TRBJ1-2	TRBV14	CASSQDPAGDIYGYTF	TGTGCCAGCAGCCAAGATCCGGCAGGGGATATCTATGGCTACACCTTC
-	-	TRBJ2-7	TRBV29-1	CSVVPLGAYEQYF	TGCAGCGTTGTTCCCTTGGGGGCCTACGAGCAGTACTTC
-	-	TRBJ2-7	TRBV11-2	CASSQGKQYF	TGTGCCAGCAGCCAAGGCAAGCAGTACTTC
-	-	TRBJ2-7	TRBV19	CASSTGSNVYEQYF	TGTGCCAGTAGTACAGGGTCCAACGTCTACGAGCAGTACTTC
-	-	TRBJ1-3	TRBV11-2	CASRQSGDTIYF	TGTGCCAGCAGGCAAAGTGGGGACACCATATATTTT
-	-	TRBJ2-5	TRBV29-1	CSVEDRQYQETQYF	TGCAGCGTTGAAGATCGGCAGTACCAAGAGACCCAGTACTTC
medium-sized	-	TRBJ2-1	TRBV7-3	CASSPDGVPEQFF	TGTGCCAGCAGCCCGGACGGTGTACCTGAGCAGTTCTTC
-	-	TRBJ2-4	TRBV28	CASSPSPRVSQPKTIQYF	TGTGCCAGCAGTCCCTCCCCCAGAGTAAGTCAACCAAAAACGATTCAGTACTTC
-	-	TRBJ2-3	TRBV4-1	CASSQGWATDTQYF	TGCGCCAGCAGCCAAGGATGGGCCACAGATACGCAGTATTTT
few	TRBD1	TRBJ1-1	TRBV4-1	CASSWDRNTEAFF	TGCGCCAGCAGCTGGGACAGGAACACTGAAGCTTTCTTT
-	-	TRBJ1-1	TRBV19	CASSIEENTEAFF	TGTGCCAGTAGTATAGAGGAGAACACTGAAGCTTTCTTT
few	TRBD1	TRBJ1-6	TRBV2	CASIRTGDGNSPLHF	TGTGCCAGCATTAGAACAGGGGACGGGAATTCACCCCTCCACTTT
-	-	TRBJ1-2	TRBV20-1	CSAAGTYGYTF	TGCAGTGCCGCCGGGACCTATGGCTACACCTTC
few	-	TRBJ1-2	TRBV5-3	CARSLGQNYGYTF	TGTGCCAGAAGCTTGGGGCAGAACTATGGCTACACCTTC
-	-	TRBJ2-7	TRBV9	CASSVGISYEQYF	TGTGCCAGCAGCGTCGGCATCTCCTACGAGCAGTACTTC
large	TRBD1	TRBJ2-3	TRBV27	CASKQGLTDTQYF	TGTGCCAGCAAACAGGGGCTCACAGATACGCAGTATTTT
few	-	TRBJ1-6	TRBV25-1	CASSEYGAGNSPLHF	TGTGCCAGCAGTGAATACGGGGCAGGCAATTCACCCCTCCACTTT
-	-	TRBJ1-2	TRBV9	CASSPRGNDYGYTF	TGTGCCAGCAGCCCTAGGGGGAACGACTATGGCTACACCTTC
-	TRBD1	TRBJ1-3	TRBV6-5	CASSGQDSSGNTIYF	TGTGCCAGCAGCGGACAGGACAGCTCTGGAAACACCATATATTTT
-	-	TRBJ2-1	TRBV28	CASSRGFGNEQFF	TGTGCCAGCAGTCGGGGATTCGGCAATGAGCAGTTCTTC
-	TRBD1	TRBJ1-1	TRBV19	CASSKGQGGTEAFF	TGTGCCAGTAGTAAGGGACAGGGGGGCACTGAAGCTTTCTTT